Listed below are T cell receptor beta chains from one sample, sequenced in a study of T cell responses to AZD1222 COVID-19 vaccine. Some clones are missing from TCRdb's copy, which holds only in-frame ones; the method was immunoSEQ multiplex PCR. Among over 100,000 clones listed, approximately 90% were seen once. The sample consisted of peripheral blood, taken on day 0 of AZD1222 vaccination. Receptor source: an adult in good health. CDR3s leave out the opening cysteine and the closing phenylalanine or tryptophan. Each record gives: V gene, CDR3 protein.

TRBV7-3 ASSLNGQTEAF
TRBV6-4 ASSLEATGELF
TRBV3-1/TRBV3-2 ASSQVAGGIVSYEQY
TRBV19 ASSLRGSTGELF
TRBV7-8 ASSLAIQLAGRLQYEQY
TRBV21-1 AKPWGEGRDEQF
TRBV28 ASSPGKVRAF
TRBV10-3 AISEPGAGDQGYT
TRBV11-3 ASSLVMGHEQY
TRBV3-1/TRBV3-2 ASSLRGGDTQY
TRBV24-1 ATSDPGTSGINEQF
TRBV19 ASSIRTGGNYGYT
TRBV5-4 ASSLSGLRYNEQF
TRBV25-1 ASSDSQVTYNEQF
TRBV30 ACNDRVGEQY
TRBV6-5 ASSYRDRESQPQH
TRBV11-2 ASSLGGAGNQPQH
TRBV19 ASSDRPGLAYNEQF
TRBV14 ASSQGWGGNTEAF
TRBV27 ASSAGQGPNQPQH
TRBV5-1 ASSLTPTGVPDTQY
TRBV20-1 SASPGSLRAF
TRBV19 ATTGHGELDT
TRBV27 ASSLNPRDEQY
TRBV19 ASSMRPGGAAGNTIY
TRBV9 ASSVRSLAGGPATHNEQF
TRBV5-6 ASSFSGYNQPQH
TRBV5-1 ASSLAGASNQPQH
TRBV7-8 ASSLAVGAGYT
TRBV28 ASSPQRATGGFLGEETQY
TRBV5-1 ASSLETGTGNTIY
TRBV5-4 ASNLGGGAGANVLT
TRBV18 ASSPPVGGYNEQF
TRBV18 ASSPAVDTQY
TRBV10-2 ASSESKGRVSSYEQY
TRBV6-1 ASSESQGANTEAF
TRBV29-1 SSAGGPNTGELF
TRBV6-5 ASSRGLAVSYEQY
TRBV27 ASSFSGRSYEQY
TRBV3-1/TRBV3-2 ASSQESRAQETQY
TRBV9 ASSVLDSAMNTEAF
TRBV29-1 SAGEGWNTEAF
TRBV30 AWRGTGGNSNQPQH
TRBV28 ATLLKGQVETQY
TRBV19 ASSLGLAGGTGELF
TRBV27 ASSPTPMVNSDPYEQY
TRBV6-5 ASSYLPGRSYEQY
TRBV3-1/TRBV3-2 AIWGAGYGYT
TRBV10-2 ASSPGGSGANVLT
TRBV19 ASSSLAGGRYEQY
TRBV27 ASSPRSTGSRDTEAF
TRBV6-5 ASKQGWGTEAF
TRBV7-9 ASSYPTSGRPNEQF
TRBV6-1 ASSEGLGRLPQH
TRBV6-2/TRBV6-3 ASSFNEGGGYEQF
TRBV29-1 SVEALKNTEAF
TRBV5-4 ASSGREAGNIQY
TRBV2 ASSEGSGRGAKNIQY
TRBV27 ASSLQGIGTGVHGYT